Listed here are 6 T cell receptor beta chains from one sample, sequenced in a study of OX40 agonist ivuxolimab in advanced cancers. TCRdb's copy holds only in-frame clones and misses some; the assay was immunoSEQ multiplex PCR. The sample holds about 48,000 clones, approximately 83% seen once. Sequenced material: CD4+ or CD8+ T cells sorted from blood, taken in a trial of the OX40 agonist ivuxolimab. All receptors come from an adult with an advanced solid tumor such as melanoma, head and neck, liver or kidney cancer.

This chain links TRBV6-5 with TRBJ1-2, with TRBD1 identical over 9 bases. CDR1 MNHEY and CDR2 SVGAGI come from the germline V gene. The V segment lost 6 bases and the J segment 0 bases; nucleotides outside the gene matches: 5. The CDR3 extends over 15 amino acids. CDR3 in DNA: TGTGCCAGCAGGGAGACAGGGGGAGCTAACTATGGCTACACCTTC. Its protein product is CASRETGGANYGYTF.

This chain connects TRBV7-6 to TRBJ2-2, with a possible D match to TRBD2 (7 bases). This CDR3 is 14 amino acids long. Per the germline V gene, CDR1 is SGHVS and CDR2 is FNYEAQ. Trimming removed 8 bases from V and 7 bases from J, with 17 bases in between. Written as DNA, the CDR3 is TGTGCCAGCGGATTCGGGGGGCTTGGCGGGGAGCTGTTTTTT. The encoded protein is CASGFGGLGGELFF.

The chain has TRBV5-1 and TRBJ1-4, with no clear D. Germline V gene data show CDR1 as SGHRS and CDR2 as YFSETQ. The CDR3 is made up of 14 amino acids. The V gene lost 4 bases and the J gene lost 3 bases, with 10 bases spanning the gap. CDR3 sequence (DNA): TGCGCCAGCAGCCCGGGAAGAGCTAATGAAAAACTGTTTTTT. It is translated as CASSPGRANEKLFF.

The sample holds one count of this clone. The chain employs TRBV2 and TRBJ1-4; D is perhaps TRBD1 (6 bases). V gave up 5 bases and J gave up 3 bases, with 16 bases separating them. Germline CDR1 reads SNHLY; CDR2 reads FYNNEI. The CDR3 has 16 amino acids. CDR3 in DNA: TGTGCCAGCAGTCCGCTCCGAACAGGGCCTAATGAAAAACTGTTTTTT. Translation gives CASSPLRTGPNEKLFF.

V usage is TRBV7-2 and J usage is TRBJ1-6; the D is unclear. V was shortened by 0 bases and J by 7 bases, with 7 bases between the two germline ends. In germline, CDR1 is SGHTA, CDR2 FQGNSA. The CDR3 extends over 14 amino acids. The DNA for the CDR3 is TGTGCCAGCAGCTTAGCGCAAACCAATTCACCCCTCCACTTT. Amino acids: CASSLAQTNSPLHF.

V gene TRBV18 combines with J gene TRBJ1-3, with a weak D call TRBD1 (6 bases). Germline loops: CDR1 KGHSH, CDR2 LQKENI. The CDR3 consists of 15 residues. Trimming pared 4 bases from V and 2 bases from J, leaving 12 bases between. CDR3 sequence (DNA): TGTGCCAGCTCACGGATACAGGGACCTGGAAACACCATATATTTT. It specifies CASSRIQGPGNTIYF.